These 30 T cell receptor beta chains originate from one sample sequenced in a study of radiotherapy plus CTLA-4 blockade in lung cancer. The method was immunoSEQ multiplex PCR; TCRdb's version includes in-frame clones alone and lacks a portion of them. The repertoire holds 70,000 to 90,000 clones, about 88% seen once, with approximately 0.9% in the top ten. The sample here was peripheral blood, taken from a patient treated with radiotherapy plus ipilimumab. All receptors derive from a human donor with non-small cell lung cancer who had stable disease on radiotherapy plus ipilimumab.

V gene TRBV12-2 combines with J gene TRBJ2-7. TRBV12-2 is annotated as a pseudogene. The CDR3 is 15 amino acids. As DNA, the CDR3 is TGTGCAAGTCGCTTATCCCGGGACCTCGGCTGGGAGCAGTACTTC. This codes for CASRLSRDLGWEQYF.

The table lists this clone with a few counts. V usage is TRBV9 and J usage is TRBJ2-3; 7 bases are shared with TRBD1. Trimming cost V 4 bases and J 4 bases; bases outside gene matches: 9. The CDR3 has 15 residues. Germline V CDR1 and CDR2: SGDLS, YYNGEE. CDR3 residues: CASSSRTGASDTQYF. The DNA of the CDR3 is TGTGCCAGCAGCTCGAGGACAGGAGCATCAGATACGCAGTATTTT.

This chain links TRBV7-2 with TRBJ2-7; D may match TRBD1 or TRBD2 (6 bases each). The length of the CDR3 is 12 residues. Germline V gives CDR1 SGHTA, CDR2 FQGNSA. Trimming stripped 5 bases from V and 6 bases from J, with 11 bases between. The CDR3 DNA reads TGTGCCAGCAGCAAACAGGGAGGCGAGCAGTACTTC. Translated, it gives CASSKQGGEQYF. Together with reference TRBV7-2 and TRBJ2-7, the CDR3 gives the full variable domain: GAGVSQSPSNKVTEKGKDVELRCDPISGHTALYWYRQSLGQGLEFLIYFQGNSAPDKSGLPSDRFSAERTGGSVSTLTIQRTQQEDSAVYLCASSKQGGEQYFGPGTRLTVT.

The rearrangement joins TRBV27 to TRBJ2-7; 16 bases align to TRBD2. This CDR3 comprises 17 residues. CDR1 and CDR2 from the germline V gene are MNHEY and SMNVEV (reference sequence). With 5 bases clipped from V and 6 bases from J, the junction kept 10 bases outside the gene matches. CDR3 residues: CASSGGTSGRAQGEQYF. The CDR3 DNA reads TGTGCCAGCAGTGGCGGGACTAGCGGGAGGGCCCAGGGCGAGCAGTACTTC.

The CDR3 spells CAYDSGPSYTF. CDR3 in DNA: TGTGCCTACGACAGTGGACCAAGCTACACCTTC. The V and J genes are TRBV30 and TRBJ1-2, with D possibly being TRBD1 (5 bases). Germline V gene lookup returns CDR1 GTSNPN and CDR2 SVGIG (reference sequence). The CDR3 sequence is 11 residues long. The germline V and J ends were trimmed by 7 bases and 9 bases, with 15 bases remaining between them.

The V gene is TRBV7-2, the J gene TRBJ2-1, with a weak D call TRBD2 (6 bases). There are 15 residues in the CDR3. Trimming stripped 4 bases from V and 0 bases from J, with 10 bases between. Germline V gene lookup returns CDR1 SGHTA and CDR2 FQGNSA. The CDR3 here is CASSSRTTSYNEQFF. The CDR3 coding sequence is TGTGCCAGCAGCTCGCGGACTACCTCCTACAATGAGCAGTTCTTC. Full variable domain (rest looked up from reference TRBV7-2 and TRBJ2-1): GAGVSQSPSNKVTEKGKDVELRCDPISGHTALYWYRQSLGQGLEFLIYFQGNSAPDKSGLPSDRFSAERTGGSVSTLTIQRTQQEDSAVYLCASSSRTTSYNEQFFGPGTRLTVL.

The chain links TRBV18 to TRBJ1-4, with 7 bases fitting TRBD1. The CDR3 is made up of 14 amino acids. Germline V lookup: CDR1 KGHSH, CDR2 LQKENI. Trimming took 1 base from V and 8 from J; bases not matched to a gene: 4. The CDR3: CASSPRAGGEKLFF. The CDR3 coding sequence is TGTGCCAGCTCACCACGGGCAGGGGGGGAAAAACTGTTTTTT.

The J gene is TRBJ1-1, the V gene TRBV11-3; a weak D match, TRBD1 (5 bases). The V end lost 5 bases, the J end lost 1 base, and 11 bases lay between the germline ends. The germline CDR1 and CDR2 sequences are SGHNT and YENEEA. CDR3 length: 14 residues. CDR3 amino acids: CASSRDRTNTEAFF. CDR3 DNA sequence: TGTGCCAGCAGCAGGGACCGGACGAACACTGAAGCTTTCTTT.

Comment on this clone: One junction end does not reproduce the germline sequence, and a read error may be involved. The chain employs TRBV9 and TRBJ1-1; D remains unclear. The CDR3 length is 15 residues. Germline V gene lookup returns CDR1 SGDLS and CDR2 YYNGEE. This CDR3 reads CASSVGDMGNAEAFF. CDR3 DNA sequence: TGTGCCAGCAGCGTAGGGGATATGGGGAACGCTGAAGCTTTCTTT.

The J gene is TRBJ2-1, the V gene TRBV11-2; TRBD1 matches 9 bases. The CDR3 has 16 amino acids. J gave up 0 bases and V 4 bases, and 4 bases lay outside the gene matches. CDR1 is SGHAT, CDR2 FQNNGV, per germline. The CDR3: CASSSTGGGSYNEQFF. The CDR3 nucleotides are TGTGCCAGCAGCTCAACAGGGGGCGGCTCCTACAATGAGCAGTTCTTC.

V usage is TRBV9 and J usage is TRBJ2-7; TRBD1 matches 9 bases. Trimming at V came to 0 bases and at J to 6 bases, leaving 7 bases not matched to a gene. Germline V gives CDR1 SGDLS, CDR2 YYNGEE. This CDR3 has 15 residues. The DNA of the CDR3 is TGTGCCAGCAGCGTAGAGGGGGACAGGGTAGGCGAGCAGTACTTC. Amino acid sequence: CASSVEGDRVGEQYF.

The chain links TRBV29-1 to TRBJ2-1; 12 bases align to TRBD2. The ends lost 7 bases at V and 10 bases at J; junction bases unmatched: 8. This CDR3 has 13 amino acids. Germline values: CDR1 SQVTM, CDR2 ANQGSEA. The CDR3 sequence is CSGRLAGAGEQFF. CDR3 nucleotide sequence: TGCAGCGGCAGACTAGCGGGAGCGGGGGAGCAGTTCTTC.

This chain links TRBV5-1 with TRBJ1-2; D remains unclear. Germline V gene sequence: CDR1 SGHRS, CDR2 YFSETQ. The germline V and J ends were trimmed by 0 bases and 7 bases, with 7 bases remaining between them. The CDR3 extends over 12 amino acids. The CDR3 loop is CASSLEGFGYTF. DNA for the CDR3: TGCGCCAGCAGCTTGGAAGGGTTTGGCTACACCTTC.

This clone was found once. The sample holds other DNA sequences that translate to the same CDR3. V and J are TRBV7-3 and TRBJ2-7; D gene unclear. Germline V CDR1 and CDR2: SGHTA, FQGTGA. Between the trimmed V and J ends, which lost 5 bases and 3 bases, there was a span of 11 bases. This CDR3 spans 13 amino acids. DNA for the CDR3: TGTGCCAGCAGCACAACTTCGGGCTACGAGCAGTACTTC. Amino acids: CASSTTSGYEQYF.

The chain combines TRBV7-9 with TRBJ2-5, with D unclear. Germline CDR1 is SEHNR and CDR2 is FQNEAQ (reference sequence). CDR3 length equals 15 residues. Trimming took 1 base from V and 5 from J, leaving 14 bases between them. The CDR3 protein is CASSLGFGYGETQYF. The CDR3 nucleotides are TGTGCCAGCAGCTTAGGATTCGGATACGGGGAGACCCAGTACTTC.

This chain uses TRBV6-1 with TRBJ2-4; D is unclear. V gave up 2 bases and J gave up 0 bases, with 8 bases separating them. The CDR3 contains 15 residues. The V gene's germline CDR1 is MNHNS and CDR2 SASEGT. The CDR3 sequence is CASSESSLAKNIQYF. CDR3 nucleotides: TGTGCCAGCAGTGAATCCAGCTTAGCCAAAAACATTCAGTACTTC.

The chain combines TRBV11-1 with TRBJ2-7; D is perhaps TRBD2 (6 bases). V was shortened by 3 bases and J by 2 bases, with 11 bases between the two germline ends. CDR1 and CDR2 (germline): SGHAT, FQDESV (reference sequence). The CDR3 contains 14 residues. The CDR3 nucleotides are TGTGCCAGCAGCTTGGGGACTGCGACCTACGAGCAGTACTTC. Its protein is CASSLGTATYEQYF.

The V call is TRBV5-6, the J call TRBJ2-7; D could derive from TRBD1 or TRBD2 (5 bases each). Germline values: CDR1 SGHDT, CDR2 YYEEEE. The CDR3 totals 13 residues. V lost 2 bases and J 7 bases, leaving 13 bases between the germline ends. In DNA form, the CDR3 reads TGTGCCAGCAGCTTAATCTCTGGGACGGAGCAGTACTTC. Translating gives CASSLISGTEQYF.

The count of this clone is one. The chain links TRBV6-1 to TRBJ1-2, with no clear D. CDR1 MNHNS and CDR2 SASEGT come from the germline V gene. The ends were cut back, 5 bases at V and 4 bases at J, with 17 bases in the middle. This CDR3 has 15 amino acids. The CDR3 nucleotides are TGTGCCAGCAGTCCCCAGGACGGAAGAACCTATGGCTACACCTTC. It codes for CASSPQDGRTYGYTF.

The chain is built from TRBV12-1 and TRBJ1-5; TRBD1, the D gene given by the table, was not confirmed from the DNA. TRBV12-1 is a pseudogene locus. The CDR3 runs 15 residues. CDR3 sequence reads: CASSSTRGVRQPQHF. Here the CDR3 DNA reads TGTGCCAGCAGCTCGACCAGGGGAGTCCGGCAGCCCCAGCATTTT.

The V and J genes are TRBV7-2 and TRBJ2-1; D is unclear. The CDR3 is 15 amino acids. Germline V gives CDR1 SGHTA, CDR2 FQGNSA. With 6 bases removed from V and 3 bases from J, the gap between germline ends came to 15 bases. CDR3 DNA: TGTGCCAGCAGTGGGGTACGGCGGCTCTACAATGAGCAGTTCTTC. Translating gives CASSGVRRLYNEQFF.

The gene calls are TRBV7-3 and TRBJ2-5; D unresolved. V was clipped by 3 bases and J by 4 bases, with 9 bases between them. This CDR3 has 13 amino acids. Germline CDR1 is SGHTA and CDR2 is FQGTGA. CDR3 region: CASSFSPRETQYF. The DNA of the CDR3 is TGTGCCAGCAGCTTCTCACCTAGAGAGACCCAGTACTTC.

The V gene is TRBV11-2, the J gene TRBJ1-2; D is possibly TRBD1 (5 bases). From germline, CDR1 is SGHAT and CDR2 FQNNGV. The V end was cut by 1 base, the J end by 1 base, with 7 bases between. This CDR3 has 14 amino acids. Here the CDR3 reads CASSLGGGNYGYTF. In DNA form, the CDR3 reads TGTGCCAGCAGCTTAGGTGGGGGTAACTATGGCTACACCTTC.

This rearrangement joins TRBV4-1 to TRBJ2-1; 8 positions agree with TRBD2. Losses at the gene ends were 0 bases for V and 4 bases for J; bases not matched to a gene: 5. CDR3 length: 16 residues. Per germline, CDR1 MGHRA and CDR2 YSYEKL. The CDR3 sequence: CASSQDQRGLYNEQFF. The DNA of the CDR3 is TGCGCCAGCAGCCAAGATCAGCGGGGGCTTTACAATGAGCAGTTCTTC.

This sequence joins TRBV18 and TRBJ1-1; 10 nucleotides match TRBD1. Germline assignment: CDR1 KGHSH and CDR2 LQKENI. The J segment lost 5 bases and the V segment lost 9 bases, leaving 9 bases of the junction unmatched. The CDR3 consists of 14 residues. In DNA, the CDR3 is TGTGCCAGTCTGGCGGGACAGGGGAGGACTGAAGCTTTCTTT. Translating it yields CASLAGQGRTEAFF.

This clone appeared a few times. This sequence joins TRBV28 and TRBJ1-5; D remains unclear. The V end lost 5 bases, the J end lost 1 base, and 3 bases lay between the germline ends. The germline V gene encodes CDR1 MDHEN and CDR2 SYDVKM. The CDR3 extends over 12 amino acids. CDR3 coding DNA: TGTGCCAGCAGTCGAAGCAATCAGCCCCAGCATTTT. Translation gives CASSRSNQPQHF.

The rearrangement uses TRBV23-1 and TRBJ1-2; unclear D gene. TRBV23-1 is recorded as an ORF, its role being uncertain. The germline V and J ends were trimmed by 3 bases and 3 bases, with 14 bases remaining between them. This CDR3 region has 15 residues. For the CDR3, the DNA is TGCGCCAGCAGTCAGCTTGGACGGCCGCACTATGGCTACACCTTC. Its translation is CASSQLGRPHYGYTF.

The rearrangement uses TRBV2 and TRBJ2-3; 9 positions match TRBD2. Unmatched junction bases numbered 24, after V lost 8 bases and J lost 3 bases. Germline-derived CDR1 and CDR2 are SNHLY and FYNNEI. This CDR3 spans 20 amino acids. CDR3 in amino acids: CASSTVLYGAGGKITDTQYF. DNA for the CDR3: TGTGCCAGCTCGACGGTACTGTATGGAGCGGGAGGAAAGATTACAGATACGCAGTATTTT.

The V call is TRBV7-2, the J call TRBJ2-7, with 8 bases lining up with TRBD2. Germline CDR1 reads SGHTA; CDR2 reads FQGNSA. The V segment lost 1 base and the J segment 1 base; nucleotides outside the gene matches: 6. The length of the CDR3 is 16 residues. The CDR3 region has the DNA TGTGCCAGCAGCTTAGGGCAGCGGGGGTATTCCTACGAGCAGTACTTC. This sequence encodes CASSLGQRGYSYEQYF.

V usage is TRBV4-1 and J usage is TRBJ1-1, with no clear D. Germline CDR1 and CDR2: MGHRA and YSYEKL. This CDR3 region has 13 residues. V gave up 4 bases and J gave up 5 bases, with 11 bases separating them. The CDR3 region is CASSPVVATEAFF. CDR3 coding DNA: TGCGCCAGCAGCCCCGTCGTGGCGACTGAAGCTTTCTTT.